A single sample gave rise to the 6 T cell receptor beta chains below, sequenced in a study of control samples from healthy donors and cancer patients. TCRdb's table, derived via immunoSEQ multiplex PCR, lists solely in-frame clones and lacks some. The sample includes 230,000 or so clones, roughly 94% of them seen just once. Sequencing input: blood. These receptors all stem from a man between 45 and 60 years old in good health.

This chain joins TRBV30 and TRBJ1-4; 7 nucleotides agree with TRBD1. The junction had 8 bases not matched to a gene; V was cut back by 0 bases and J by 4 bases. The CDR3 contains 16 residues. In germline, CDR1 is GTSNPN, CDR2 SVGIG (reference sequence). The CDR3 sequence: CAWSVPSAGGNEKLFF. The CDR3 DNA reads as TGTGCCTGGAGTGTACCGAGCGCAGGGGGTAATGAAAAACTGTTTTTT.

The CDR3 sequence is CASSLEGTGQPQHF. DNA of the CDR3: TGCGCCAGCAGCTTGGAAGGGACGGGGCAGCCCCAGCATTTT. This chain uses TRBV5-1 with TRBJ1-5, with D perhaps matching TRBD1 (5 bases). The germline CDR1 and CDR2 sequences are SGHRS and YFSETQ. The V end lost 0 bases, the J end lost 7 bases, and 11 bases lay between the germline ends. CDR3 length equals 14 residues.

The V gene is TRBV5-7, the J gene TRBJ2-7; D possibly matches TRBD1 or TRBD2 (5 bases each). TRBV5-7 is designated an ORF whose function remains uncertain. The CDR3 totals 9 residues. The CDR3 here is CASSPGGGV. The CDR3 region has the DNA TGTGCCAGCAGCCCGGGTGGGGGCGTC.

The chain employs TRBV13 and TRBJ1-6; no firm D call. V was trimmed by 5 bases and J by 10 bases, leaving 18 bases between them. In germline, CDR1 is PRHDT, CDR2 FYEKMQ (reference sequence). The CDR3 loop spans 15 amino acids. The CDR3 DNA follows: TGTGCCAGCAGCGTGGGATCTCCGATAGAGTCACCCCTCCACTTT. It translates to CASSVGSPIESPLHF. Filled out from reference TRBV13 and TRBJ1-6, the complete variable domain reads AAGVIQSPRHLIKEKRETATLKCYPIPRHDTVYWYQQGPGQDPQFLISFYEKMQSDKGSIPDRFSAQQFSDYHSELNMSSLELGDSALYFCASSVGSPIESPLHFGNGTRLTVT.

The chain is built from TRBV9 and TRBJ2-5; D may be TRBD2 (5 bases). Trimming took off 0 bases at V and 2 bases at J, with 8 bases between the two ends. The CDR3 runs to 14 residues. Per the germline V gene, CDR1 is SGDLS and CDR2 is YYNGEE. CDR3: CASSVAPGQETQYF. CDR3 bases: TGTGCCAGCAGCGTAGCTCCGGGGCAAGAGACCCAGTACTTC.

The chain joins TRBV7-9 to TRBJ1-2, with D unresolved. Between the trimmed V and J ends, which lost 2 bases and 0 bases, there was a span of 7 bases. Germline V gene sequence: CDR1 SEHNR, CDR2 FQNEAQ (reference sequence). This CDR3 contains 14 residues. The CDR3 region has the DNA TGTGCCAGCAGCTTAACGACAACTAACTATGGCTACACCTTC. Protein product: CASSLTTTNYGYTF.